The present T cell receptor (beta chain) was sequenced within a study of shared clonotypes between healthy human individuals. Comments on this clone: The antigen remains unidentified.

Whole-study results and caveats: The study generally estimated greater richness for naive than memory subsets.

Sequencing used immunoSEQ multiplex PCR; TCRdb keeps in-frame clones, though not all of them. Of some 2.1 million clones listed, roughly 95% were seen once; the top ten hold more than 0.1%. The receptor comes from a man between 18 and 35 years old in good health. Sequencing input: naive CD4+ T cells sorted from blood. Sample subset: CD45RA+ positively selected.

Written as DNA, the CDR3 is TGTGCCAGCAGCTTTGGCGGGAGTAAGACAGATACGCAGTATTTT. Translation: CASSFGGSKTDTQYF. This chain links TRBV11-2 with TRBJ2-3, with TRBD2 matching 7 bases. The CDR3 loop spans 15 amino acids. In germline, CDR1 is SGHAT, CDR2 FQNNGV. The J segment lost 3 bases and the V segment lost 3 bases, leaving 6 bases of the junction unmatched.